This TCR beta chain was profiled in a study of OX40 agonist ivuxolimab in advanced cancers. The sampling schedule covered blood at baseline, cycle 4 day 1, and cycle 7 day 1. The CDR3 extends over 14 amino acids. Per the germline V gene, CDR1 is LNHDA and CDR2 is SQIVND (reference sequence). V lost 6 bases, J lost 0 bases, and 2 bases stayed unmatched. Assay: immunoSEQ multiplex PCR; the TCRdb copy retains only in-frame clones and omits some. The table shows about 31,000 clones, with roughly 86% occurring only once. Overall study results and limits: Average numbers of expanded clones were greater in CD8+ T cells than in CD4+.

In the case of this clone: Its target is not known.

The chain uses TRBV19 and TRBJ1-3; 7 bases map to TRBD1. The clonotype was recovered from an adult with an advanced solid tumor such as melanoma, head and neck, liver or kidney cancer. The sequenced sample was CD4+ or CD8+ T cells sorted from blood, obtained in a trial of the OX40 agonist ivuxolimab. DNA of the CDR3: TGTGCCAGTAGGACAGGGCACTCTGGAAACACCATATATTTT. As protein: CASRTGHSGNTIYF. The full variable domain, rest sourced from reference TRBV19 and TRBJ1-3, is DGGITQSPKYLFRKEGQNVTLSCEQNLNHDAMYWYRQDPGQGLRLIYYSQIVNDFQKGDIAEGYSVSREKKESFPLTVTSAQKNPTAFYLCASRTGHSGNTIYFGEGSWLTVV.